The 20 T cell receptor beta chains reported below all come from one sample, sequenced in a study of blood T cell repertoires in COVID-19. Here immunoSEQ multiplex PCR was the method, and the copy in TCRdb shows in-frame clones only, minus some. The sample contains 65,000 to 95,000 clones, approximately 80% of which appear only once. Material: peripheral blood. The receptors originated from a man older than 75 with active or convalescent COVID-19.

The CDR3 spells CSASRRGEKLFF. The CDR3 DNA is TGCAGTGCCAGTCGACGGGGTGAAAAACTGTTTTTT. J is TRBJ1-4 and V is TRBV20-1; D call uncertain. Trimming stripped 6 bases from V and 7 bases from J, with 12 bases between. CDR1 is DFQATT, CDR2 SNEGSKA, per germline (reference sequence). This CDR3 has 12 residues.

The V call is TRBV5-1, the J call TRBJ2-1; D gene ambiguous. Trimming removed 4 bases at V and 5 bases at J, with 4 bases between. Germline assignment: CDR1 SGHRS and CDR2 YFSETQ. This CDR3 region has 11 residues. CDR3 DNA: TGCGCCAGCAGCCTAAACAATGAGCAGTTCTTC. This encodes CASSLNNEQFF. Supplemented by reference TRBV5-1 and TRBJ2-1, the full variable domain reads KAGVTQTPRYLIKTRGQQVTLSCSPISGHRSVSWYQQTPGQGLQFLFEYFSETQRNKGNFPGRFSGRQFSNSRSEMNVSTLELGDSALYLCASSLNNEQFFGPGTRLTVL.

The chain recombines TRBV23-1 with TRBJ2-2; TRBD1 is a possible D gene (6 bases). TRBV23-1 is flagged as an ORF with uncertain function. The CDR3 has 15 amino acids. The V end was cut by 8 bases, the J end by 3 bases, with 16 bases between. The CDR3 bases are TGCGCCAGCCCCCCGGCAGGGGTCCACACCGGGGAGCTGTTTTTT. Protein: CASPPAGVHTGELFF.

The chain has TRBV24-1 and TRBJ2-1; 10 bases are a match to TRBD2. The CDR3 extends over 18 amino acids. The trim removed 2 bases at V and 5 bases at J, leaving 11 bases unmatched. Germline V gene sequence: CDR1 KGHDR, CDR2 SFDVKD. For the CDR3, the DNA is TGTGCCACCAGTGATTACTTTAGGACTAGCGGTAACAACAATGAGCAGTTCTTC. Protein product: CATSDYFRTSGNNNEQFF.

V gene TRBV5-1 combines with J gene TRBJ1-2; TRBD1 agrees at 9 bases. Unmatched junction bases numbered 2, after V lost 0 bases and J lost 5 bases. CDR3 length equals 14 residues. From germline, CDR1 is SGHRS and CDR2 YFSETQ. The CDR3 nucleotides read TGCGCCAGCAGCTTGGACAGGGGGCTTTATGGCTACACCTTC. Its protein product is CASSLDRGLYGYTF.

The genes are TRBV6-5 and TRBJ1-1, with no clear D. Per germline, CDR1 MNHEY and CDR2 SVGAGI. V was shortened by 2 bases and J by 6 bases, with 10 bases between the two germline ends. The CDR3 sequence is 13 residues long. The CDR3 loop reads CASSYRQISEAFF. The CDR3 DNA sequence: TGTGCCAGCAGTTACCGACAAATTTCTGAAGCTTTCTTT.

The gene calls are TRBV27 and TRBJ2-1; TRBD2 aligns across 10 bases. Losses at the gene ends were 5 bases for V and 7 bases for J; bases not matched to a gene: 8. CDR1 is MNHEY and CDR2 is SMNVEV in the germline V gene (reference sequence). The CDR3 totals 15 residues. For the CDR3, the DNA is TGTGCCAGCAGTCCTCACGAGCGGGAGGGTAATGAGCAGTTCTTC. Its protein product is CASSPHEREGNEQFF.

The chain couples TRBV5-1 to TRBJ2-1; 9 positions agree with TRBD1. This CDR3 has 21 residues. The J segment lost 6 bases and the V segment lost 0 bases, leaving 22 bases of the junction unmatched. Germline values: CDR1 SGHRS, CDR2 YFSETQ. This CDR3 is CASSLAAGQGVPSARGNEQFF. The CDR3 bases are TGCGCCAGCAGCTTGGCGGCGGGACAGGGAGTCCCTAGCGCTCGGGGCAATGAGCAGTTCTTC.

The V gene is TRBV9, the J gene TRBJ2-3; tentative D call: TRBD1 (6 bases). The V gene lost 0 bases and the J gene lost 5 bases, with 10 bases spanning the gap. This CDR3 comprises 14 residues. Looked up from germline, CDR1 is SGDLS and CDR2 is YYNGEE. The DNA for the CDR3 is TGTGCCAGCAGCGTAGAGGCAGGGGTAGATACGCAGTATTTT. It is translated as CASSVEAGVDTQYF.

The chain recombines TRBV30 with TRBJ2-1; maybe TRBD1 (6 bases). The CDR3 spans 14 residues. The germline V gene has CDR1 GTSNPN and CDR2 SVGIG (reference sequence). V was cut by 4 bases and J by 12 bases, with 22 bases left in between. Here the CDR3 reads CAWKGHPSTPTQFF. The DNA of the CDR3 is TGTGCCTGGAAGGGACACCCCTCGACCCCTACGCAGTTCTTC.

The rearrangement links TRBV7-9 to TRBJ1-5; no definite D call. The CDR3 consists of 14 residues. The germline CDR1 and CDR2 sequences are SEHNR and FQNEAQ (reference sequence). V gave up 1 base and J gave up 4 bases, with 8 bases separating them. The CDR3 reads CASSLVGDNQPQHF. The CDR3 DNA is TGTGCCAGCAGCTTAGTAGGAGATAATCAGCCCCAGCATTTT. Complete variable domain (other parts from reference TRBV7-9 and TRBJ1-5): DTGVSQNPRHKITKRGQNVTFRCDPISEHNRLYWYRQTLGQGPEFLTYFQNEAQLEKSRLLSDRFSAERPKGSFSTLEIQRTEQGDSAMYLCASSLVGDNQPQHFGDGTRLSIL.

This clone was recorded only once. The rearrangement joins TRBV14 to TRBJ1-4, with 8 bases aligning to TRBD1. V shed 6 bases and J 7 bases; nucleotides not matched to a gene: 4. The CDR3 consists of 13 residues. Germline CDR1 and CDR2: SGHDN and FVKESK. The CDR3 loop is CASRQGGVEKLFF. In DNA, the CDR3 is TGTGCCAGCAGACAGGGGGGAGTTGAAAAACTGTTTTTT. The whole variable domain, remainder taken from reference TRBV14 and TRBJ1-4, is EAGVTQFPSHSVIEKGQTVTLRCDPISGHDNLYWYRRVMGKEIKFLLHFVKESKQDESGMPNNRFLAERTGGTYSTLKVQPAELEDSGVYFCASRQGGVEKLFFGSGTQLSVL.

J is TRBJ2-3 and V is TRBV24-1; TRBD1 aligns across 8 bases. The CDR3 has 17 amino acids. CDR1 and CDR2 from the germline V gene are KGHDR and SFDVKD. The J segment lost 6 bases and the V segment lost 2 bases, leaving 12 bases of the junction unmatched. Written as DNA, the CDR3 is TGTGCCACCAGTGATTGGGGGGACCAACAGGGGGTGGATACGCAGTATTTT. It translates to CATSDWGDQQGVDTQYF.

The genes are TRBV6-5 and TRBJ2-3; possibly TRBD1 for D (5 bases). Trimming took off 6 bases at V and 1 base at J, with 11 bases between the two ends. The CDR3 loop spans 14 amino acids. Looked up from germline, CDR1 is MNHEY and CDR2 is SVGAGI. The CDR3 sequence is CASRRIRGTDTQYF. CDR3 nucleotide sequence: TGTGCCAGCAGACGAATCAGGGGCACAGATACGCAGTATTTT.

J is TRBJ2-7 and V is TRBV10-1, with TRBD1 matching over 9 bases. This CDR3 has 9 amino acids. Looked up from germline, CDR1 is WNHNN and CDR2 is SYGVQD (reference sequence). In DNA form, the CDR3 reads TGCGCCACCGGACAGGGGCCCGTGGTC. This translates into CATGQGPVV.

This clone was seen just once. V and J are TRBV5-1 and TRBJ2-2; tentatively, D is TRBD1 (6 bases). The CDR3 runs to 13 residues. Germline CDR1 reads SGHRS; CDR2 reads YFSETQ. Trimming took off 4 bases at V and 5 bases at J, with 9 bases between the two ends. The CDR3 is CASSTRGTGELFF. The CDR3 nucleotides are TGCGCCAGCAGCACCAGGGGAACCGGGGAGCTGTTTTTT. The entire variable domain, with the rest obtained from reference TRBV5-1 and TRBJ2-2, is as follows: KAGVTQTPRYLIKTRGQQVTLSCSPISGHRSVSWYQQTPGQGLQFLFEYFSETQRNKGNFPGRFSGRQFSNSRSEMNVSTLELGDSALYLCASSTRGTGELFFGEGSRLTVL.

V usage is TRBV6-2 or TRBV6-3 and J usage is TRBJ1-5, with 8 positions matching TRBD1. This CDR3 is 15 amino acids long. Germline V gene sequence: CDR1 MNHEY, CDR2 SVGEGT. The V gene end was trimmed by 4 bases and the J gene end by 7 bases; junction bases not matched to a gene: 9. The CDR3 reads CASSWGGQGRQPQHF. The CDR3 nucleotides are TGTGCCAGCAGTTGGGGAGGACAGGGCAGACAGCCCCAGCATTTT.

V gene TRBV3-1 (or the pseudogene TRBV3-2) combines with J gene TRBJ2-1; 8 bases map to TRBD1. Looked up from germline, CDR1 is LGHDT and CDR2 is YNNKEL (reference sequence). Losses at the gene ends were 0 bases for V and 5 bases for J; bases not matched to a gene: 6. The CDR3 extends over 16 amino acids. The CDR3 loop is CASSQDLGTGNNEQFF. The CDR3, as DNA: TGTGCCAGCAGCCAAGACCTAGGGACAGGCAACAATGAGCAGTTCTTC.

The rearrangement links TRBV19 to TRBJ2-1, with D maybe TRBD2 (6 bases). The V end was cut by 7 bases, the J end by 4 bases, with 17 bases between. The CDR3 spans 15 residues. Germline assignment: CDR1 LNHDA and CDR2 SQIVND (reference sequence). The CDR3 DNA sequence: TGTGCCAGTAAAAATACCGGGACTCAATACAATGAGCAGTTCTTC. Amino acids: CASKNTGTQYNEQFF.

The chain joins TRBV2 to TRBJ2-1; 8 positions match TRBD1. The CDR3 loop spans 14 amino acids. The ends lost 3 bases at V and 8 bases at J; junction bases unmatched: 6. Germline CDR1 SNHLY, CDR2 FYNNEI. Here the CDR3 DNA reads TGTGCCAGCAGTGATAGGACAGGGCGGGATGAGCAGTTCTTC. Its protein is CASSDRTGRDEQFF.